This TCR beta chain originates from a study of cytomegalovirus exposure and HLA in healthy donors. Comments on this clone: As yet, its antigen is unknown.

Primers for the PCR totalled 60 Vbeta and 13 Jbeta. TCRdb's table, derived via immunoSEQ multiplex PCR, lists solely in-frame clones and lacks some. The data hold 40,000 or so clones, with about 66% observed a single time. V was cut by 4 bases and J by 4 bases, with 16 bases left in between. The CDR3 contains 15 residues. Germline lookup yields CDR1 SGHDN and CDR2 FVKESK. Study-wide results and limits: In a later analysis, a missense DCLRE1C variant was linked to TCR beta V- and J-gene trimming.

The sequence came from a man aged 50-59 years in good health and CMV-seropositive. The specimen sequenced was PBMCs. The chain links TRBV14 to TRBJ1-1; tentative D call: TRBD1 (6 bases). Here the CDR3 DNA reads TGTGCCAGCAGCCGCGTCACAGGGTTGGGCACTGAAGCTTTCTTT. Translated, it gives CASSRVTGLGTEAFF.